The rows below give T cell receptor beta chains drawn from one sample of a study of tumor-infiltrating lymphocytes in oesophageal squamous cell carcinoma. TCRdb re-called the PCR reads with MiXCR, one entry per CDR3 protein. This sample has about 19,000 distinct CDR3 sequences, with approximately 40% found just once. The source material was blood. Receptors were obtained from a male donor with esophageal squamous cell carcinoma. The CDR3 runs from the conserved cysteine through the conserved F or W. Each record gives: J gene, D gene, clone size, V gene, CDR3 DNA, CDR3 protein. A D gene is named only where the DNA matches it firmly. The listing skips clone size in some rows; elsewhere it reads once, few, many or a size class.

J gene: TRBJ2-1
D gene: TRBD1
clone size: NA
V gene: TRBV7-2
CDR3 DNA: TGTGCCAGCAGCTTGAAGACAGGGTACAATGAGCAGTTCTTC
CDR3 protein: CASSLKTGYNEQFF

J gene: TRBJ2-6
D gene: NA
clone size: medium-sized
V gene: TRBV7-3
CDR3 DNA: TGTGCCAGCAGCCCCCAGGGTTTCTCTGGGGCCAACGTCCTGACTTTC
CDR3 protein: CASSPQGFSGANVLTF

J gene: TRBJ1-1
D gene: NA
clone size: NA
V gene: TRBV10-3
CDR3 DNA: TGTGCCATCAGTGTAACAGGGAAAAGGAACACTGAAGCTTTCTTT
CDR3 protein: CAISVTGKRNTEAFF

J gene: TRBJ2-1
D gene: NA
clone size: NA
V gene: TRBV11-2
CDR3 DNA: TGTGCCAGCAGATCCATGGGACGGACTTCGAACACCGGGGAGCTGTACTTC
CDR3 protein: CASRSMGRTSNTGELYF

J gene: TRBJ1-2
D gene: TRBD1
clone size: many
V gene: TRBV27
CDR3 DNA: TGTGCCAGCAGCCTGGACAGGGCAGGCGGGTACTATGGCTACACCTTC
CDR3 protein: CASSLDRAGGYYGYTF

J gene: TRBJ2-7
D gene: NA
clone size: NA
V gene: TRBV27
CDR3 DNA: TGTGCCAGCAGTTCCGGGACAAAAAAATACGAGCAGTACTTC
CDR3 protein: CASSSGTKKYEQYF

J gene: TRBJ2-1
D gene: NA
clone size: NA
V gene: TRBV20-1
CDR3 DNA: TGCAGTGCTAGAATGGCGGATCGTTACGAGCAGTTCTTC
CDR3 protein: CSARMADRYEQFF

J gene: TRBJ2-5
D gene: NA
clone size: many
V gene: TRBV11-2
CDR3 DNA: TGTGCCAGCAGCCTAGGCAACTTGGAGCAGTACTTC
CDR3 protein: CASSLGNLEQYF

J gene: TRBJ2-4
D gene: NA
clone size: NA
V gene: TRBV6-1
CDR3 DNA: TGTGCCAGCAGGGATCTGGATGGCAAAAACATTCAGTACTTC
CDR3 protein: CASRDLDGKNIQYF

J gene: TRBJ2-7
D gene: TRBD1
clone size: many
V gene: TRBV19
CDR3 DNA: TGTGCCAGTAGTGCAGGGGGCTACGAGCAGTACTTC
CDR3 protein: CASSAGGYEQYF

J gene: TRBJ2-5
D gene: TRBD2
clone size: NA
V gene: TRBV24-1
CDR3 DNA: TGTGCCAGCAGTTTATCGGGAGGGACACTAGCAGCCCAGTACTTC
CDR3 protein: CASSLSGGTLAAQYF

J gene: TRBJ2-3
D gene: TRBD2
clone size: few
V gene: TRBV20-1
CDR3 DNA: TGCAGTGCTGAAAGGGGGCTAGCGGGAGCGGGGACAGATACGCAGTATTTT
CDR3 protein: CSAERGLAGAGTDTQYF

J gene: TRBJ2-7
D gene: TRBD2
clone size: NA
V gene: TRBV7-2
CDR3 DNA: TGTGCCAGCAGCTACCTAGCGGGAGGGCAACGGAGCTCCTACAATGAGCAGTACTTC
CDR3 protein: CASSYLAGGQRSSYNEQYF

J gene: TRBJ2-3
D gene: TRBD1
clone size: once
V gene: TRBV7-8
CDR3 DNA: TGTGCCAGCGCCTACCTAGACAGGGAACCTTCCGATACGCAGTATTTT
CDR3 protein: CASAYLDREPSDTQYF

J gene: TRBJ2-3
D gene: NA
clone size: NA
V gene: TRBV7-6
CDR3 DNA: TGTGCCAGCAGCCCATCGGCGCTAGCCCTCATCCCTCAGTCCCCGTTCTTC
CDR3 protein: CASSPSALALIPQSPFF

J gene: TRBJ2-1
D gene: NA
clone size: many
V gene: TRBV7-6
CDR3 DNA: TGTGCCAGCAGCCCTATTTATGCCGGGGGTCGTAATGAGCAGTTCTTC
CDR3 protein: CASSPIYAGGRNEQFF

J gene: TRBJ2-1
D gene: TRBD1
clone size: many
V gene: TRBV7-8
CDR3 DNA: TGTGCCAGCAGCTTAGGCTGGGGACAGGGATACAATGAGCAGTTCTTC
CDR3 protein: CASSLGWGQGYNEQFF

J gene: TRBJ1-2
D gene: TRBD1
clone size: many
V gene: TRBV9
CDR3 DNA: TGTGCCAGCAGCCGGGACAGGCTCCTCTATGGCTACACCTTC
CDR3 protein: CASSRDRLLYGYTF

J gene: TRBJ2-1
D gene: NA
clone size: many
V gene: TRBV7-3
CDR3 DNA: TGTGCCAGCAGCTTAAGGGAGACCCCCTACAATGAGCAGTTCTTC
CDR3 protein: CASSLRETPYNEQFF

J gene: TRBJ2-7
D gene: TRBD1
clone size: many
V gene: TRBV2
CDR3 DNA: TGTGCCAGCAGTGGGGACAGGGGCTACGAGCAGTACTTC
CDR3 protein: CASSGDRGYEQYF

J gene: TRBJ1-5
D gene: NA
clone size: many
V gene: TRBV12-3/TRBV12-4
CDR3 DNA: TGTGCCAGCAGTTTAACGCTTAACGGAGGCAATCAGCCCCAGCATTTT
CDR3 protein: CASSLTLNGGNQPQHF

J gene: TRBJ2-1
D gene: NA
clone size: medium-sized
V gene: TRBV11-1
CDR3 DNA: TGTGCCAGCAGCTTCTACAGGAATGAGCAGTTCTTC
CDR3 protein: CASSFYRNEQFF

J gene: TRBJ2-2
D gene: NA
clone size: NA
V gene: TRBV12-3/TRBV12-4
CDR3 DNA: TGTGCCAGCAGTTTACATGGGGGGAACACCGGGGAGCTGTTTTTT
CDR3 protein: CASSLHGGNTGELFF

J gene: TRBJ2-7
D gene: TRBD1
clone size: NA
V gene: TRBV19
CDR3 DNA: TGTGCCAGTAGCCCCCTTAGGGACAGCTACAATGAGCAGTACTTT
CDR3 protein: CASSPLRDSYNEQYF

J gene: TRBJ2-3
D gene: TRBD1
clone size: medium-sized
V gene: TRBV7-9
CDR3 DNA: TGTGCCAGCAAGGACAGGAACACAGATACGCAGTATTTT
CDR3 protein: CASKDRNTDTQYF

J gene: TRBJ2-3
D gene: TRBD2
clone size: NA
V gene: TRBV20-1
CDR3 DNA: TGCAGTGCTAGACTAGCGGGAGGAGAAGGCACAGATACGCAGTATTTT
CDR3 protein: CSARLAGGEGTDTQYF